Listed below are T cell receptor beta chains from one sample, sequenced in a study of T cells after yellow fever vaccination. TCRdb re-called the 5' RACE reads through MiXCR, storing one row per CDR3 protein. The data hold over 150,000 distinct CDR3 sequences, with about 6.2% observed a single time. Material: CD4+ T cells sorted from PBMCs, obtained on the day of the first yellow fever vaccination. These receptors came from a man aged 18 to 35 who received the YFV17D yellow fever vaccine. Each CDR3 is given with its conserved first and last residue. D genes are given only for firm matches. Clone size is stated in some rows and not others, as once, few, many or a class when expanded.

CDR3 protein,CDR3 DNA,J gene,D gene,clone size,V gene
CASSSRGFGTGELFF,TGTGCCAGCAGTTCCCGGGGGTTCGGCACCGGGGAGCTGTTTTTT,TRBJ2-2,.,many,TRBV25-1
CASIPGGASFTDTQYF,TGTGCCAGCATTCCCGGGGGCGCCTCCTTCACAGATACGCAGTATTTT,TRBJ2-3,.,few,TRBV7-2
CASSDRQGSWTKNIQYF,TGTGCCAGCAGTGACCGACAGGGGTCGTGGACCAAAAACATTCAGTACTTC,TRBJ2-4,TRBD1,many,TRBV6-2/TRBV6-3
CASSRQTLGSPLHF,TGTGCCAGCAGTCGACAAACCCTCGGTTCACCCCTCCACTTT,TRBJ1-6,.,many,TRBV3-1
CASSQDRGVEQYF,TGTGCCAGCAGCCAAGATCGAGGGGTCGAGCAGTACTTC,TRBJ2-7,.,.,TRBV3-1
CASSPLQSGKGSPLHF,TGTGCCAGCAGCCCGCTTCAGTCAGGGAAAGGTTCACCCCTCCACTTT,TRBJ1-6,.,many,TRBV7-2
CASSSAGSETQYF,TGTGCCAGCAGTTCAGCTGGGAGCGAGACCCAGTACTTC,TRBJ2-5,.,many,TRBV6-2/TRBV6-3
CASSWTSGGTYTDTQYF,TGTGCCAGCAGCTGGACTAGCGGGGGGACCTACACAGATACGCAGTATTTT,TRBJ2-3,TRBD2,.,TRBV7-3
CASSFGQGAAIYF,TGTGCCAGCAGCTTTGGGCAGGGGGCCGCCATATATTTT,TRBJ1-3,TRBD1,few,TRBV5-5
CASSLGTGLREPQHF,TGCGCCAGCAGCTTAGGGACAGGGCTTCGGGAGCCCCAGCATTTT,TRBJ1-5,TRBD1,few,TRBV5-1
CASSQDAGGLSYNEQFF,TGTGCCAGCAGCCAAGATGCGGGGGGGCTCTCCTACAATGAGCAGTTCTTC,TRBJ2-1,TRBD2,.,TRBV4-2
CASMRGEGTEAFF,TGCGCCAGCATGCGGGGTGAGGGCACTGAAGCTTTCTTT,TRBJ1-1,.,many,TRBV10-2
CASSHAGANAPEAFF,TGTGCCAGCAGCCATGCAGGGGCGAACGCCCCTGAAGCTTTCTTT,TRBJ1-1,.,few,TRBV3-1
CASSQAYSRVSREKLFF,TGCGCCAGCAGCCAAGCTTATTCCAGGGTGTCCCGGGAAAAACTGTTTTTT,TRBJ1-4,.,few,TRBV4-3
CASSSGLGSGEQYF,TGTGCCAGTAGTTCGGGACTGGGAAGCGGCGAGCAGTACTTC,TRBJ2-7,.,.,TRBV2
CSASSPAGDQPQHF,TGCAGTGCTAGTTCCCCCGCCGGGGATCAGCCCCAGCATTTT,TRBJ1-5,.,.,TRBV20-1
CASSIRLGDTQYF,TGTGCCAGCAGCATCCGCCTGGGGGATACGCAGTATTTT,TRBJ2-3,.,many,TRBV14
CASSLHGTDGADTQYF,TGTGCCAGCAGTTTGCACGGGACCGACGGGGCAGATACGCAGTATTTT,TRBJ2-3,.,.,TRBV27
CASSDTYNEQFF,TGTGCCAGCAGCGACACGTACAATGAGCAGTTCTTC,TRBJ2-1,.,.,TRBV6-5
CASRASSGGYEQYF,TGTGCCAGCAGGGCTTCTAGCGGGGGCTACGAGCAGTACTTC,TRBJ2-7,TRBD2,many,TRBV2
CASSPLDGSSYNSPLHF,TGTGCCAGCAGCCCCCTTGATGGGAGCTCCTATAATTCACCCCTCCACTTT,TRBJ1-6,.,few,TRBV28
CASSLGPGELFF,TGTGCCAGCAGCTTGGGTCCCGGGGAGCTGTTTTTT,TRBJ2-2,.,many,TRBV7-9
CASRGGPARADTQYF,TGTGCCAGCAGGGGGGGGCCCGCGCGGGCAGATACGCAGTATTTT,TRBJ2-3,.,few,TRBV12-3/TRBV12-4
CASSLSIDSFYGYTF,TGTGCCAGCAGCTTATCCATTGACAGCTTCTATGGCTACACCTTC,TRBJ1-2,.,few,TRBV7-2
CASSFYQTTDTQYF,TGTGCCAGCAGCTTTTACCAGACCACAGATACGCAGTATTTT,TRBJ2-3,.,.,TRBV5-4
CASSPDTLYGYTF,TGTGCCAGCAGCCCGGACACCCTCTATGGCTACACCTTC,TRBJ1-2,.,many,TRBV7-2
CSAPLGPWGTEAFF,TGCAGTGCCCCCTTGGGGCCGTGGGGCACTGAAGCTTTCTTT,TRBJ1-1,.,few,TRBV20-1
CASSLGIHSQPQHF,TGTGCCAGCAGTCTAGGGATCCATAGTCAGCCCCAGCATTTT,TRBJ1-5,.,many,TRBV12-3/TRBV12-4
CASSLGSGTDTQYF,TGCGCCAGCAGCTTGGGGTCAGGCACAGATACGCAGTATTTT,TRBJ2-3,.,many,TRBV5-1
CASSLEAASRVEAFF,TGTGCCAGCAGCTTAGAGGCGGCATCAAGGGTAGAAGCTTTCTTT,TRBJ1-1,.,.,TRBV7-6
CASSPPTIGAYNEQFF,TGTGCCAGCTCACCACCGACTATCGGCGCCTACAATGAGCAGTTCTTC,TRBJ2-1,.,.,TRBV18
CASSITGGDETQYF,TGTGCCAGCAGCATTACAGGGGGCGACGAGACCCAGTACTTC,TRBJ2-5,TRBD1,.,TRBV5-4
CASSLARGAGQETQYF,TGTGCCAGCAGCTTGGCGCGGGGAGCGGGGCAAGAGACCCAGTACTTC,TRBJ2-5,TRBD2,.,TRBV7-2
CASSQDPLAGSTDTQYF,TGCGCCAGCAGCCAAGATCCACTAGCGGGGAGCACAGATACGCAGTATTTT,TRBJ2-3,TRBD2,many,TRBV4-3
CASSSRTISPRAFF,TGTGCCAGCAGCTCCCGGACGATATCACCCCGAGCTTTCTTT,TRBJ1-1,.,many,TRBV7-3
CASSEGLSNQPQHF,TGTGCCAGCAGTGAAGGTCTTAGCAATCAGCCCCAGCATTTT,TRBJ1-5,.,few,TRBV2
CASRNRGRGTQYF,TGTGCCAGCAGGAACAGGGGGCGGGGTACGCAGTATTTT,TRBJ2-3,TRBD1,many,TRBV6-1
CATTRGADTQYF,TGTGCCACCACCAGAGGAGCAGATACGCAGTATTTT,TRBJ2-3,.,.,TRBV15
CSATATDQETQYF,TGCAGCGCTACTGCGACAGACCAAGAGACCCAGTACTTC,TRBJ2-5,.,few,TRBV29-1
CASSSGQPYGYTF,TGTGCCAGCAGCTCCGGACAACCCTATGGCTACACCTTC,TRBJ1-2,.,many,TRBV7-8
CSVDSVGETQYF,TGCAGCGTTGACAGTGTGGGCGAGACCCAGTACTTC,TRBJ2-5,.,many,TRBV29-1
CSVEMTGHQETQYF,TGCAGCGTTGAGATGACAGGGCACCAAGAGACCCAGTACTTC,TRBJ2-5,TRBD1,many,TRBV29-1
CASSLSPSGISGNTIYF,TGTGCCAGCAGCCTAAGTCCATCCGGGATCTCTGGAAACACCATATATTTT,TRBJ1-3,.,many,TRBV7-2
CASSSGGAAGELFF,TGTGCCAGCAGCTCCGGGGGGGCCGCCGGGGAGCTGTTTTTT,TRBJ2-2,TRBD2,many,TRBV7-2
CAGLAGGRSYNEQFF,TGTGCCGGACTAGCGGGGGGGAGATCCTACAATGAGCAGTTCTTC,TRBJ2-1,TRBD2,many,TRBV28
CASSPSRKEQETQYF,TGTGCCAGCAGTCCTTCCCGCAAAGAACAAGAGACCCAGTACTTC,TRBJ2-5,.,many,TRBV28
CASRAGTAHNSPLHF,TGCGCCAGCAGAGCCGGGACAGCTCATAATTCACCCCTCCACTTT,TRBJ1-6,TRBD1,few,TRBV5-1
CASSWQGLNLDTEAFF,TGCGCCAGCAGCTGGCAGGGTCTTAACTTGGACACTGAAGCTTTCTTT,TRBJ1-1,.,few,TRBV5-1
CASSQDPKQTQYF,TGTGCCAGCAGCCAGGACCCTAAGCAGACCCAGTACTTC,TRBJ2-5,.,few,TRBV7-2
CSGDPSETQYF,TGCAGCGGGGACCCATCGGAGACCCAGTACTTC,TRBJ2-5,.,many,TRBV29-1
CASSLTQGQGTDTQYF,TGTGCCAGCAGCTTAACCCAGGGACAGGGCACAGATACGCAGTATTTT,TRBJ2-3,TRBD1,.,TRBV7-9
CATSRDGNQPQHF,TGTGCCACCTCCCGGGACGGCAATCAGCCCCAGCATTTT,TRBJ1-5,.,many,TRBV24-1
CSARSYNEQFF,TGCAGTGCTCGAAGCTACAATGAGCAGTTCTTC,TRBJ2-1,.,many,TRBV20-1
CSARDLLKGVSSYNEQFF,TGCAGTGCTAGAGATCTCTTGAAGGGCGTTAGCTCCTACAATGAGCAGTTCTTC,TRBJ2-1,.,many,TRBV20-1
CSEKLQSYNEQFF,TGCAGTGAAAAGTTGCAGTCTTACAATGAGCAGTTCTTC,TRBJ2-1,.,few,TRBV20-1
CASSSFGGEAFF,TGTGCCAGCAGTTCGTTTGGGGGTGAAGCTTTCTTT,TRBJ1-1,.,few,TRBV12-3/TRBV12-4
CASSPQGPANTGELFF,TGCGCCAGCAGCCCGCAGGGGCCCGCGAACACCGGGGAGCTGTTTTTT,TRBJ2-2,.,many,TRBV4-3